This is a list of T cell receptor beta chains from one sample in a study of response to subunit inactivated influenza vaccine. TCRdb reprocessed the RT-PCR reads with MiXCR, giving one entry per CDR3 protein. The sample contains some 500,000 distinct CDR3 sequences, 16% of which appear only once. The material was CD4+ T cells sorted from PBMCs, obtained around 25 months after vaccination. The source of these receptors is a man aged 45-69 years who received an inactivated influenza vaccine. Both conserved end residues are part of each CDR3.

V gene: TRBV20-1; J gene: TRBJ2-3; CDR3 protein: CSARDRQGATDTQYF
V gene: TRBV7-2; J gene: TRBJ2-2; CDR3 protein: CASSSQGYTGELFF
V gene: TRBV28; J gene: TRBJ1-2; CDR3 protein: CATSGQILVYGYTF
V gene: TRBV3-1; J gene: TRBJ2-2; CDR3 protein: CASSQRMTSGSPGELFF
V gene: TRBV5-1; J gene: TRBJ2-3; CDR3 protein: CASSLDSLFTDTQYF
V gene: TRBV12-3/TRBV12-4; J gene: TRBJ2-3; CDR3 protein: CASSLVALTDTQYF
V gene: TRBV15; J gene: TRBJ2-3; CDR3 protein: CATSGDPSGTDTQYF
V gene: TRBV1; J gene: TRBJ2-1; CDR3 protein: CTSSQASGNEQFF
V gene: TRBV7-9; J gene: TRBJ1-4; CDR3 protein: CASSLAGPVKEKLFF
V gene: TRBV3-1; J gene: TRBJ2-7; CDR3 protein: CASSQGPGTQTSYEQYF
V gene: TRBV5-1; J gene: TRBJ2-3; CDR3 protein: CASSPDGRTDTQYF
V gene: TRBV18; J gene: TRBJ1-1; CDR3 protein: CASSPGGPTTEAFF
V gene: TRBV5-6; J gene: TRBJ2-5; CDR3 protein: CASCLRMDRQETQYF
V gene: TRBV5-1; J gene: TRBJ2-7; CDR3 protein: CASSLSSLSSYEQYF
V gene: TRBV7-6; J gene: TRBJ2-6; CDR3 protein: CASSLLSRSSGANVLTF
V gene: TRBV14; J gene: TRBJ1-1; CDR3 protein: CASSLRINTEAFF
V gene: TRBV3-1; J gene: TRBJ2-3; CDR3 protein: CASSQGCTQYF
V gene: TRBV20-1; J gene: TRBJ1-2; CDR3 protein: CSARDGQGIGGYTF
V gene: TRBV24-1; J gene: TRBJ2-1; CDR3 protein: CATSARERRFF
V gene: TRBV5-1; J gene: TRBJ2-5; CDR3 protein: CASSLAIAGGGETQYF
V gene: TRBV4-1; J gene: TRBJ1-6; CDR3 protein: CASSRGSSSYNSPLHF
V gene: TRBV7-2; J gene: TRBJ2-7; CDR3 protein: CASSIGTGAISEQYF